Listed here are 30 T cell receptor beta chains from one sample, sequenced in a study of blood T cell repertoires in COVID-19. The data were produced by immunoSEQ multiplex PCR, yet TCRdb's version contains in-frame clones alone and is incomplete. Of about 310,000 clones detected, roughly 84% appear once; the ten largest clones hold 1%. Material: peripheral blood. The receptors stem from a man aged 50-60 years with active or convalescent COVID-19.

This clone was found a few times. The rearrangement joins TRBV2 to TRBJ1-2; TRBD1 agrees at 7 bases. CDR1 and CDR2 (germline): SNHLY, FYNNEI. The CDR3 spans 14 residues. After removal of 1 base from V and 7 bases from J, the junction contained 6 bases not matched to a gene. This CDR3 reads CASSEDRGPGGYTF. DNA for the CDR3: TGTGCCAGCAGTGAAGACAGGGGCCCCGGTGGCTACACCTTC. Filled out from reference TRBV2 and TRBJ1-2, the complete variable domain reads EPEVTQTPSHQVTQMGQEVILRCVPISNHLYFYWYRQILGQKVEFLVSFYNNEISEKSEIFDDQFSVERPDGSNFTLKIRSTKLEDSAMYFCASSEDRGPGGYTFGSGTRLTVV.

The CDR3: CASSREGGGNTEAFF. The CDR3 DNA is TGTGCCAGCAGCAGAGAGGGAGGGGGGAACACTGAAGCTTTCTTT. The chain couples TRBV9 to TRBJ1-1, with D possibly matching TRBD1 (6 bases). V shed 4 bases and J shed 1 base, with 14 bases lying between them. CDR3 length equals 15 residues. CDR1 SGDLS and CDR2 YYNGEE come from the germline V gene. Full variable domain (outside the CDR3, taken from reference TRBV9 and TRBJ1-1): DSGVTQTPKHLITATGQRVTLRCSPRSGDLSVYWYQQSLDQGLQFLIQYYNGEERAKGNILERFSAQQFPDLHSELNLSSLELGDSALYFCASSREGGGNTEAFFGQGTRLTVV.

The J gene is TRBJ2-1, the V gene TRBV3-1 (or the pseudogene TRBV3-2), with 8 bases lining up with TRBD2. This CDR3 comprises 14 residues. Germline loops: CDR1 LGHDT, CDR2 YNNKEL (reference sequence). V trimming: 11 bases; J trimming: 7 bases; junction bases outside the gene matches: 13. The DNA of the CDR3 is TGTGCCCTCGCCGGGAGGGCTGTAGGTAATGAGCAGTTCTTC. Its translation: CALAGRAVGNEQFF.

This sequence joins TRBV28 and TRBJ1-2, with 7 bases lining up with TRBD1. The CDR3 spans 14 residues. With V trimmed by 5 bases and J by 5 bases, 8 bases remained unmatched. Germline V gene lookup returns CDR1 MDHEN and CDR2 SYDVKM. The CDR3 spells CASSDDRVPYGYTF. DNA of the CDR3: TGTGCCAGCAGTGACGACAGGGTTCCTTATGGCTACACCTTC.

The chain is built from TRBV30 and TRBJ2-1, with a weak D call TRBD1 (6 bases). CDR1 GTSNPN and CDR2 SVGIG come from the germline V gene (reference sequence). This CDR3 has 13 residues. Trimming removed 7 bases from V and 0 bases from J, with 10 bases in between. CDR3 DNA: TGTGCCTTTGGGACAAGCTCCTACAATGAGCAGTTCTTC. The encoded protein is CAFGTSSYNEQFF.

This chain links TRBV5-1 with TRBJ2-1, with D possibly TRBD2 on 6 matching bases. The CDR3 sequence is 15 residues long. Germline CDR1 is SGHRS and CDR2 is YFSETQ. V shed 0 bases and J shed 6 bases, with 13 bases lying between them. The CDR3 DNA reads TGCGCCAGCAGCTTGGGACTAGATAGCGGCAATGAGCAGTTCTTC. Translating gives CASSLGLDSGNEQFF.

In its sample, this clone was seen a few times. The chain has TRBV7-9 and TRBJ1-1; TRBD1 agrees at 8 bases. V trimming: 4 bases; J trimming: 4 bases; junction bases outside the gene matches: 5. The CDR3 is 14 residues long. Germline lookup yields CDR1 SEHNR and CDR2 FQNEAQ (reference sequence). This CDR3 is CASSSTGGGTEAFF. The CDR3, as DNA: TGTGCCAGCAGCTCAACAGGGGGAGGCACTGAAGCTTTCTTT.

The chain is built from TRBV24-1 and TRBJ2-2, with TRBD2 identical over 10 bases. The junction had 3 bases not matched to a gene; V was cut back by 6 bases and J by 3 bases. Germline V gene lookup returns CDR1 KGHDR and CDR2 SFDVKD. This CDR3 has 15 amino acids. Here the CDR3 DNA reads TGTGCCACCAGTAGCGGGAGGGGGCACACCGGGGAGCTGTTTTTT. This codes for CATSSGRGHTGELFF.

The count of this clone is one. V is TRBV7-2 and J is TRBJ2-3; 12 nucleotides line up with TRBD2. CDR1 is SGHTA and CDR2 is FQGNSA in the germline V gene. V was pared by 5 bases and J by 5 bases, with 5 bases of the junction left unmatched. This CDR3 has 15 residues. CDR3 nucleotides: TGTGCCAGCAGCCTTGGACTAGCGGGGCAAGATACGCAGTATTTT. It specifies CASSLGLAGQDTQYF.

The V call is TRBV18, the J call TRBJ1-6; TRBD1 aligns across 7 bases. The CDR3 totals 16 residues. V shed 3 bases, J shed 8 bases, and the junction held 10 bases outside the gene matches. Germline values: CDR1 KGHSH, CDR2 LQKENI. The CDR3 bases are TGTGCCAGCTCACCGTCATTACAGGGGAGGTATTCACCCCTCCACTTT. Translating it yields CASSPSLQGRYSPLHF.

The CDR3: CASSTQTVRTDTQYF. The CDR3 DNA is TGTGCCAGCAGTACCCAGACAGTTCGCACAGATACGCAGTATTTT. This chain joins TRBV7-8 and TRBJ2-3, with TRBD1 as a possible D gene (5 bases). V lost 6 bases to trimming and J lost 1 base, with 14 bases between them. Germline lookup yields CDR1 SGHVS and CDR2 FQNEAQ. CDR3 length: 15 residues.

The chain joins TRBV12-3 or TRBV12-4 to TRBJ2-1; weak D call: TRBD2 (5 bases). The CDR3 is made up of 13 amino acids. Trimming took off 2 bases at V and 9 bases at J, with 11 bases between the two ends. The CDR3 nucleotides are TGTGCCAGCAGTTTAACGGCGGGCGGTGAGCAGTTCTTC. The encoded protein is CASSLTAGGEQFF.

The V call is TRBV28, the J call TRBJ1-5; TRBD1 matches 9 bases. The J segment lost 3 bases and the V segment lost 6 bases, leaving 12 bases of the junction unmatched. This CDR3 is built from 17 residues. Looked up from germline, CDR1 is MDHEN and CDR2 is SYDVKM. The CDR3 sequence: CASRPGGGQGSNQPQHF. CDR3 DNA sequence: TGTGCCAGCAGGCCCGGGGGGGGACAGGGCTCCAATCAGCCCCAGCATTTT.

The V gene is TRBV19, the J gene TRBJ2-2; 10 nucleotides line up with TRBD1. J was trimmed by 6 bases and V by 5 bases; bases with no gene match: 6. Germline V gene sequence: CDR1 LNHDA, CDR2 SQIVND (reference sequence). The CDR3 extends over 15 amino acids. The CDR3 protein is CASSGTGATAGELFF. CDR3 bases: TGTGCCAGTAGTGGGACAGGGGCAACGGCCGGGGAGCTGTTTTTT.

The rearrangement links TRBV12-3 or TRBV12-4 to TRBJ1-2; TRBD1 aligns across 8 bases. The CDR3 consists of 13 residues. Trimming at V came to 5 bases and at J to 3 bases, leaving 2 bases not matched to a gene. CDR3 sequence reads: CASSQGQDYGYTF. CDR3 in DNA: TGTGCCAGCAGTCAGGGACAGGACTATGGCTACACCTTC.

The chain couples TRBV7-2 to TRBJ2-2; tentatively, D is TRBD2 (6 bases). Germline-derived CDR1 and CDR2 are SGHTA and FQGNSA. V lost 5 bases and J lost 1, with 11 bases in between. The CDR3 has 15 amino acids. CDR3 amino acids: CASSLLGGNTGELFF. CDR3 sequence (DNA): TGTGCCAGCAGCCTACTGGGGGGGAACACCGGGGAGCTGTTTTTT.

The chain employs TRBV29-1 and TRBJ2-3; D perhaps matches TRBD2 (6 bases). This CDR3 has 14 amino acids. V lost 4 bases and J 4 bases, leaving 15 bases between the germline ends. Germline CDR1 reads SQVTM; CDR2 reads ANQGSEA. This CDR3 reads CSVVDSGTPDTQYF. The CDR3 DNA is TGCAGCGTTGTGGACTCCGGGACTCCAGATACGCAGTATTTT.

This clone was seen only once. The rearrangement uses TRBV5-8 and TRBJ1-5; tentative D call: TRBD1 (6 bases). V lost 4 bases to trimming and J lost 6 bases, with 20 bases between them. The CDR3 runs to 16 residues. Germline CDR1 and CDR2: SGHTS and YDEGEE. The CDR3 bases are TGTGCCAGCAGCCTAGAAACAAACAGGGTAGGTCAGCCCCAGCATTTT. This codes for CASSLETNRVGQPQHF.

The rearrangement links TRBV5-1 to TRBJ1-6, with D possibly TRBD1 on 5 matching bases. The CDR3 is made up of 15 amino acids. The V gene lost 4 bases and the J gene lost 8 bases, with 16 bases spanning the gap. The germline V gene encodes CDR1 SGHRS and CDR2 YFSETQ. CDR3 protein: CASSAGPGSDSPLHF. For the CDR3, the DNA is TGCGCCAGCAGCGCTGGACCAGGGTCAGATTCACCCCTCCACTTT.

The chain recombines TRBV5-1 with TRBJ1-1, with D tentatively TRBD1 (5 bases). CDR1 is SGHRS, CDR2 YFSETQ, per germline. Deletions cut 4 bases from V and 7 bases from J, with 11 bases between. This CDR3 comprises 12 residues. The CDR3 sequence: CASSTGRSEAFF. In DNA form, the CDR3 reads TGCGCCAGCAGCACAGGACGTAGTGAAGCTTTCTTT.

CDR3: CASSYSARAPQETQYF. The CDR3 DNA is TGTGCCAGCAGTTACTCGGCCAGGGCCCCCCAAGAGACCCAGTACTTC. The chain has TRBV6-6 and TRBJ2-5; perhaps TRBD1 as D (5 bases). The CDR3 totals 16 residues. Looked up from germline, CDR1 is MNHNY and CDR2 is SVGAGI (reference sequence). The V gene lost 0 bases and the J gene lost 1 base, with 12 bases spanning the gap.

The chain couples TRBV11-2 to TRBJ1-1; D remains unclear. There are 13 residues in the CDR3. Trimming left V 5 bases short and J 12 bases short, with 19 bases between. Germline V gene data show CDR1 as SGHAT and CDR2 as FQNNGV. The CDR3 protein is CASSPDHGSAPFF. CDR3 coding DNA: TGTGCCAGCAGCCCCGATCACGGGTCTGCCCCTTTCTTT.

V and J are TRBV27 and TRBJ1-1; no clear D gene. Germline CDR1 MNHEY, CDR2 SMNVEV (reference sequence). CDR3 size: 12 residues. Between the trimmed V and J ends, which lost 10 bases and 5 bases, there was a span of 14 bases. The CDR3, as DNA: TGTGCCACCCCCCTAGGTGGGACTGAAGCTTTCTTT. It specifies CATPLGGTEAFF.

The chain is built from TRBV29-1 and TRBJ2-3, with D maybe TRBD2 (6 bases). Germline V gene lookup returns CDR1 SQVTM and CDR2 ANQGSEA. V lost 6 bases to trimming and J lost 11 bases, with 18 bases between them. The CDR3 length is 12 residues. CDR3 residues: CSVRRSNGGQYF. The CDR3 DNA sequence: TGCAGCGTGAGGCGGTCCAACGGGGGGCAGTATTTT.

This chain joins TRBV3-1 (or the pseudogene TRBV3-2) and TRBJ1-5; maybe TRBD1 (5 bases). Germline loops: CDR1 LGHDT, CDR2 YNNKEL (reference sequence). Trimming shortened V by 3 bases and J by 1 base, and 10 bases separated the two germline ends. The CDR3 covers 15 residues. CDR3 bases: TGTGCCAGCAGCCAGACAGACGGAAGCAATCAGCCCCAGCATTTT. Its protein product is CASSQTDGSNQPQHF.

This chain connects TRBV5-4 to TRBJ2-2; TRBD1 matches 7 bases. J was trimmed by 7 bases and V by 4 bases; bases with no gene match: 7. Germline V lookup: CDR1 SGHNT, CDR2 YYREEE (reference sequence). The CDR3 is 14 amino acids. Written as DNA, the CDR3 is TGTGCCAGCAGCGTCCCGACAGGGAACGGGGAGCTGTTTTTT. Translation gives CASSVPTGNGELFF.

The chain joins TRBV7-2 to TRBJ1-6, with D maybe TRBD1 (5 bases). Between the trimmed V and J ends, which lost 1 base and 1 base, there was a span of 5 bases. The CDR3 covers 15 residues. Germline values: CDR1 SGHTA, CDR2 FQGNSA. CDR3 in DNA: TGTGCCAGCAGCTTAGACAGGTCCTATAATTCACCCCTCCACTTT. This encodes CASSLDRSYNSPLHF.

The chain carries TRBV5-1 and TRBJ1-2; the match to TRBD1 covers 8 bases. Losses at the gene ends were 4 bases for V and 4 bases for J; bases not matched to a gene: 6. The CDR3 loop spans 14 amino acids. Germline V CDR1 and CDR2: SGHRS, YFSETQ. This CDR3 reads CASSPFQGAYGYTF. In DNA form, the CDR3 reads TGCGCCAGCAGCCCCTTCCAGGGGGCCTATGGCTACACCTTC. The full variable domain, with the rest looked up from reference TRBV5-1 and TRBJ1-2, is KAGVTQTPRYLIKTRGQQVTLSCSPISGHRSVSWYQQTPGQGLQFLFEYFSETQRNKGNFPGRFSGRQFSNSRSEMNVSTLELGDSALYLCASSPFQGAYGYTFGSGTRLTVV.

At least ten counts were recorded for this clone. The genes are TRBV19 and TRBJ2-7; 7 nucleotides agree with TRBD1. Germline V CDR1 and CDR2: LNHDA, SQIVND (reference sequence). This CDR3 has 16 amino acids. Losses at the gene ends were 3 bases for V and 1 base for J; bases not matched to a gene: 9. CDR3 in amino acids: CASSIKWDSTSYEQYF. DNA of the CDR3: TGTGCCAGTAGTATTAAATGGGACAGTACATCCTACGAGCAGTACTTC.

As DNA, the CDR3 is TGTGCCAGCAGCAGGGGACTAGCGGGAGACTTGGGGACCCAGTACTTC. Protein: CASSRGLAGDLGTQYF. The J gene is TRBJ2-5, the V gene TRBV7-9; TRBD2 aligns across 14 bases. V shed 5 bases and J 7 bases; nucleotides not matched to a gene: 9. The CDR3 length is 16 residues. CDR1 and CDR2 from the germline V gene are SEHNR and FQNEAQ (reference sequence).